The 20 T cell receptor beta chains presented below share a single source sample, sequenced in a study of blood T cell repertoires in COVID-19. The assay was immunoSEQ multiplex PCR, and TCRdb's table has in-frame clones only and misses some. The data show 150,000 to 200,000 clones, over 70% seen once. The specimen was PBMCs or T cells enriched from blood (not recorded which). The receptors come from a woman aged 60-70 years who had recovered from COVID-19.

The chain joins TRBV7-6 to TRBJ2-3; 9 bases are shared with TRBD2. This CDR3 spans 18 amino acids. V lost 1 base to trimming and J lost 4 bases; unmatched junction nucleotides: 12. CDR1 SGHVS and CDR2 FNYEAQ come from the germline V gene. The CDR3 protein is CASSLGSGGFLVADTQYF. As DNA, the CDR3 is TGTGCCAGCAGCTTAGGAAGCGGGGGGTTTCTGGTGGCAGATACGCAGTATTTT.

Regarding this clone: The junction differs from germline at one of its ends, possibly a read error. J is TRBJ1-1 and V is TRBV11-2, with D uncertain. The CDR3 has 13 amino acids. Germline lookup yields CDR1 SGHAT and CDR2 FQNNGV. CDR3 in DNA: TGTGCCAGCAGCTTTGCATTTAACAATGAAGCTTTCTTT. It is translated as CASSFAFNNEAFF.

J is TRBJ1-2 and V is TRBV5-1; the D is unclear. This CDR3 spans 13 amino acids. Germline CDR1 reads SGHRS; CDR2 reads YFSETQ. V shed 4 bases and J shed 8 bases, with 15 bases lying between them. In DNA, the CDR3 is TGCGCCAGCAGCCCGGACTGGGCTGAGGGCTACACCTTC. Translating it yields CASSPDWAEGYTF.

The chain has TRBV18 and TRBJ2-5; TRBD1 aligns across 8 bases. After removal of 3 bases from V and 5 bases from J, the junction contained 8 bases not matched to a gene. Germline-derived CDR1 and CDR2 are KGHSH and LQKENI. The CDR3 runs to 15 residues. CDR3 nucleotide sequence: TGTGCCAGCTCACCCGGACAGGGTGAGATTGAGACCCAGTACTTC. Its translation is CASSPGQGEIETQYF.

The chain links TRBV11-2 to TRBJ1-1, with no clear D. V was trimmed by 1 base and J by 5 bases, leaving 8 bases between them. CDR3 size: 13 residues. Germline CDR1 and CDR2: SGHAT and FQNNGV. CDR3 nucleotides: TGTGCCAGCAGCTTAGCTGTGAGGACTGAAGCTTTCTTT. Amino acids: CASSLAVRTEAFF.

The chain is built from TRBV5-1 and TRBJ1-1; 12 positions match TRBD1. Trimming removed 1 base from V and 2 bases from J; junction bases left unmatched: 12. CDR1 SGHRS and CDR2 YFSETQ come from the germline V gene. This CDR3 has 19 residues. The CDR3 spells CASSLRGTGGLEGNTEAFF. The DNA for the CDR3 is TGCGCCAGCAGCTTGAGGGGGACAGGGGGCCTGGAGGGTAACACTGAAGCTTTCTTT.

The V and J genes are TRBV19 and TRBJ2-7; 7 nucleotides align to TRBD2. Per the germline V gene, CDR1 is LNHDA and CDR2 is SQIVND (reference sequence). The CDR3 loop spans 14 amino acids. V lost 7 bases to trimming and J lost 1 base; unmatched junction nucleotides: 7. The CDR3 nucleotides are TGTGCCAGTACCACGACGGGAGGATCCTACGAGCAGTACTTC. This sequence encodes CASTTTGGSYEQYF.

The chain has TRBV2 and TRBJ2-1; 9 bases agree with TRBD2. CDR1 and CDR2 from the germline V gene are SNHLY and FYNNEI. This CDR3 has 15 amino acids. J gave up 10 bases and V 4 bases, and 11 bases lay outside the gene matches. The CDR3 nucleotides read TGTGCCAGCAGTGCAGTAGCGGGAGTGGGTGTGGAGCAGTTCTTC. Residues: CASSAVAGVGVEQFF.

CDR3 in amino acids: CASSLLREGGELFF. In DNA form, the CDR3 reads TGCGCCAGCAGCTTGTTACGGGAGGGCGGGGAGCTGTTTTTT. The genes are TRBV5-1 and TRBJ2-2, with 8 bases lining up with TRBD2. V lost 1 base and J lost 7; bases outside the gene matches: 3. The CDR3 has 14 residues. Germline assignment: CDR1 SGHRS and CDR2 YFSETQ.

The V gene is TRBV18, the J gene TRBJ1-6, with 9 nucleotides matching TRBD1. Germline CDR1 is KGHSH and CDR2 is LQKENI. V was pared by 1 base and J by 5 bases, with 0 bases of the junction left unmatched. The CDR3 runs 15 residues. In nucleotides, the CDR3 is TGTGCCAGCTCACCACGACAGGGGGATAATTCACCCCTCCACTTT. Translating gives CASSPRQGDNSPLHF.

V is TRBV28 and J is TRBJ2-6; 7 bases map to TRBD1. CDR3 length: 15 residues. The trim removed 7 bases at V and 1 base at J, leaving 4 bases unmatched. Germline V gene sequence: CDR1 MDHEN, CDR2 SYDVKM. The CDR3, as DNA: TGTGCCAGCACCTTGACAGGGTCTGGGGCCAACGTCCTGACTTTC. Residues: CASTLTGSGANVLTF.

The CDR3 DNA reads TGTGCCAGCAGCCAAGACAGGGGAAGCTCCTACGAGCAGTACTTC. This codes for CASSQDRGSSYEQYF. The J gene is TRBJ2-7, the V gene TRBV3-1 (or the pseudogene TRBV3-2); tentative D call: TRBD1 (6 bases). Germline CDR1 is LGHDT and CDR2 is YNNKEL (reference sequence). The CDR3 has 15 amino acids. The V gene lost 0 bases and the J gene lost 0 bases, with 9 bases spanning the gap.

This clone was recorded a few times. The rearrangement uses TRBV7-9 and TRBJ2-5; 10 bases agree with TRBD1. This CDR3 region has 15 residues. Trimming cost V 4 bases and J 6 bases; bases outside gene matches: 8. CDR1 is SEHNR and CDR2 is FQNEAQ in the germline V gene (reference sequence). The CDR3: CASSSIGQGEKTQYF. As DNA, the CDR3 is TGTGCCAGCAGCTCAATAGGACAGGGGGAGAAGACCCAGTACTTC.

The rearrangement links TRBV5-1 to TRBJ1-1; D is perhaps TRBD1 (5 bases). Germline V gene lookup returns CDR1 SGHRS and CDR2 YFSETQ. The V gene lost 0 bases and the J gene lost 3 bases, with 12 bases spanning the gap. CDR3 length: 15 amino acids. The CDR3 coding sequence is TGCGCCAGCAGCTTGGGCATGGGGCTCGACACTGAAGCTTTCTTT. Translation: CASSLGMGLDTEAFF.

The chain joins TRBV6-5 to TRBJ1-1, with a weak D call TRBD1 (5 bases). V was trimmed by 6 bases and J by 8 bases, leaving 13 bases between them. Germline V CDR1 and CDR2: MNHEY, SVGAGI. The CDR3 length is 12 residues. The DNA for the CDR3 is TGTGCCAGCAGCGATTATAGGGGAGAAGCTTTCTTT. Residues: CASSDYRGEAFF.

In this sample, this clone turned up a few times. The chain joins TRBV30 to TRBJ1-1, with D unclear. Germline-derived CDR1 and CDR2 are GTSNPN and SVGIG (reference sequence). V dropped 2 bases and J dropped 4 bases, with 14 bases sitting between them. This CDR3 is 14 amino acids long. CDR3 bases: TGTGCCTGGAGTAACCTCGGAGGTGTCACTGAAGCTTTCTTT. The encoded protein is CAWSNLGGVTEAFF.

The genes are TRBV30 and TRBJ1-6; no reliable D call. Trimming pared 2 bases from V and 0 bases from J, leaving 5 bases between. Germline lookup yields CDR1 GTSNPN and CDR2 SVGIG (reference sequence). The length of the CDR3 is 14 residues. The CDR3, as DNA: TGTGCCTGGAGTTCGGGCTCCTATAATTCACCCCTCCACTTT. Translating it yields CAWSSGSYNSPLHF.

The gene calls are TRBV9 and TRBJ1-1, with a weak D call TRBD1 (6 bases). This CDR3 contains 13 residues. Per germline, CDR1 SGDLS and CDR2 YYNGEE. The ends were cut back, 4 bases at V and 1 base at J, with 8 bases in the middle. The CDR3 loop reads CASSMTGNTEAFF. In nucleotides, the CDR3 is TGTGCCAGCAGCATGACAGGGAACACTGAAGCTTTCTTT.

The gene calls are TRBV2 and TRBJ2-1; unclear D gene. Deletions cut 3 bases from V and 0 bases from J, with 6 bases between. This CDR3 is 14 amino acids long. Germline CDR1 reads SNHLY; CDR2 reads FYNNEI. This chain's CDR3 is CASSEAGSYNEQFF. The DNA for the CDR3 is TGTGCCAGCAGTGAGGCAGGCTCCTACAATGAGCAGTTCTTC.

The V call is TRBV11-2, the J call TRBJ2-1, with 7 bases identical to TRBD1. The germline V gene encodes CDR1 SGHAT and CDR2 FQNNGV. Trimming took 2 bases from V and 7 from J; bases not matched to a gene: 11. CDR3 length: 16 amino acids. The CDR3 DNA is TGTGCCAGCAGCTTACCCGCCGGGACAGCAGTTAATGAGCAGTTCTTC. Protein: CASSLPAGTAVNEQFF.